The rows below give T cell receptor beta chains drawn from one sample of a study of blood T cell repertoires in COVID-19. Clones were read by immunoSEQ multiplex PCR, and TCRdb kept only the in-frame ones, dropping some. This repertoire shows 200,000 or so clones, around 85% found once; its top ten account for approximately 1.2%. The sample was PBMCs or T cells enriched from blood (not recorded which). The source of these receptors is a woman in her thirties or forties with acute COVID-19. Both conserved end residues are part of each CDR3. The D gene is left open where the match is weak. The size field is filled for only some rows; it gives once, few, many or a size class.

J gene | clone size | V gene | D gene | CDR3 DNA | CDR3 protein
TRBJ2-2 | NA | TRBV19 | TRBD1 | TGTGCCAGTAGGGGACAGATAAACACCGGGGAGCTGTTTTTT | CASRGQINTGELFF
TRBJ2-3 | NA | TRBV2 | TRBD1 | TGTGCCAGCAGGCCGACAGGGGTCATCACAGATACGCAGTATTTT | CASRPTGVITDTQYF
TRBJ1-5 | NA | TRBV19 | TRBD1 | TGTGCCACCGGACAGGACAATCAGCCCCAGCATTTT | CATGQDNQPQHF
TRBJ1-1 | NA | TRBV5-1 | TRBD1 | TGCGCCAGCAGCTCGACCGGGACAGGTAACACTGAAGCTTTCTTT | CASSSTGTGNTEAFF
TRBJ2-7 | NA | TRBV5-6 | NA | TGTGCCAGCAGCTTGGGCCGAACTAGAAGTTCCTACGAGCAGTACTTC | CASSLGRTRSSYEQYF
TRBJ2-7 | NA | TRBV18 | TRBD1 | TGTGCCAGCTCTAACCAGGGACAGGGCTTTCACGAGCAGTACTTC | CASSNQGQGFHEQYF
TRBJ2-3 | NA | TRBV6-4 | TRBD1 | TGTGCCAGCAGTGAAAGATCAGGGGGCGGCACAGATACGCAGTATTTT | CASSERSGGGTDTQYF
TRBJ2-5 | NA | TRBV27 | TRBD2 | TGTGCCAGCAGTTTACTAGCGGGAGGGCAAGAGACCCAGTACTTC | CASSLLAGGQETQYF
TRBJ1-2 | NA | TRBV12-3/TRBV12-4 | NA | TGTGCCAGCAGTACAGACAGAGACTATGGCTACACCTTC | CASSTDRDYGYTF
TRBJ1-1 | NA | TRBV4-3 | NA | TGCGCCAGCAGCCAAGGGAGCAGGGTCGTCACTGAAGCTTTCTTT | CASSQGSRVVTEAFF
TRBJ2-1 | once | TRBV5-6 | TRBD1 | TGTGCCAGCAGTCCAAGCCGGGACAGGTACAATGAGCAGTTCTTC | CASSPSRDRYNEQFF
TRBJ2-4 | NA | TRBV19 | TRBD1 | TGTGCCAGTAGTCCCCCGGGACAGACCAAAAACATTCAGTACTTC | CASSPPGQTKNIQYF
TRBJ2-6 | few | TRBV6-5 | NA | TGTGCCAGCAGCCGGAGGACGTCTGGGGCCAACGTCCTGACTTTC | CASSRRTSGANVLTF
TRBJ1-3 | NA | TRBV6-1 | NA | TGTGCCAGCAGTGAAGGTACTGGAAACACCATATATTTT | CASSEGTGNTIYF
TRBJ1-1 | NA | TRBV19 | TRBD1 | TGTGCCAGTAGTACCGGGACAGGGAATGAAGCTTTCTTT | CASSTGTGNEAFF
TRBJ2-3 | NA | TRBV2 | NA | TGTGCCAGCAGTGAGTCGGCTAGCCCCACACAAGAGAAGTATTTT | CASSESASPTQEKYF
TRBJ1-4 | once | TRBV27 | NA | TGTGCCAGCAGCCATGACAGGAAGAATGAAAAACTGTTTTTT | CASSHDRKNEKLFF
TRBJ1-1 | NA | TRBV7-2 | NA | TGTGCCAGCAGCTTAGGCTCCTCGAGGGCGAGGACTGAAGCTTTCTTT | CASSLGSSRARTEAFF
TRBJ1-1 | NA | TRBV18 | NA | TGTGCCAGCTCAGAAGACATGAACACTGAAGCTTTCTTT | CASSEDMNTEAFF
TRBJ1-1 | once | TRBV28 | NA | TGTGCCAGCAGTTCCCCACTAACAGGGACGAACACTGAAGCTTTCTTT | CASSSPLTGTNTEAFF
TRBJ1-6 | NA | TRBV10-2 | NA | TGCGCCAGCAGTGAGCCGGGGGAGTATAATTCACCCCTCCACTTT | CASSEPGEYNSPLHF
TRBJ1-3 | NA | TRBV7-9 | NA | TGTGCCAGCAGTACGACTGTTAGCTCTGGAAACACCATATATTTT | CASSTTVSSGNTIYF
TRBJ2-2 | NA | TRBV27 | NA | TGTGCCAGCACCTATCAGGGGACCGGGGAGCTGTTTTTT | CASTYQGTGELFF
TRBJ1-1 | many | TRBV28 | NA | TGTGCCAGCAGTTTTTCTGGGGGCGGCACTGAAGCTTTCTTT | CASSFSGGGTEAFF
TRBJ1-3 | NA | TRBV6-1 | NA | TGTGCCAGCAGTGATGAACCCTTAGTGGGAAACACCATATATTTT | CASSDEPLVGNTIYF
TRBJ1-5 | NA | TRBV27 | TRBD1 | TGTGCCAGCAGTTCCCGGACAGGGTTTACCAATCAGCCCCAGCATTTT | CASSSRTGFTNQPQHF
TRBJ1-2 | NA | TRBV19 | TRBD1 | TGTGCCAGTAGTGCCCAGGGGGGATTTGGCTACACCTTC | CASSAQGGFGYTF
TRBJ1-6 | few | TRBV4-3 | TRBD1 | TGCGCCAGCAGCCAAGACAAGGGGGCGCCTAATTCACCCCTCCACTTT | CASSQDKGAPNSPLHF
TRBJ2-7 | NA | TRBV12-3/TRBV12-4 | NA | TGTGCCAGCACAGGGGTTTCCTACGAGCAGTACTTC | CASTGVSYEQYF
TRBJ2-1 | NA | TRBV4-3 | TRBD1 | TGCGCCAGCAGCCCCCTCGTGGGGACAGGGGACCCCAATGAGCAGTTCTTC | CASSPLVGTGDPNEQFF
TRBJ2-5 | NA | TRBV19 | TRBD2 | TGTGCCAGTAGCGAGCGGGGGGGGGAGACCCAGTACTTC | CASSERGGETQYF
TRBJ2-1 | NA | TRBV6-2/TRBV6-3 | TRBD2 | TGTGCCAGCAGCTGGACTAGCGGGAGTTACAATGAGCAGTTCTTC | CASSWTSGSYNEQFF
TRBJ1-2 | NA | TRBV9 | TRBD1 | TGTGCCAGCAGCTCCGGGACAGGCGTCTATGGCTACACCTTC | CASSSGTGVYGYTF
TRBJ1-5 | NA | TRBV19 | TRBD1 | TGTGCCAGTAGTGCCCGGACAGGGCCCATCAATCAGCCCCAGCATTTT | CASSARTGPINQPQHF
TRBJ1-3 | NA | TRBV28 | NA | TGTGCCAGCAGTCCCCCCGGAGGGCGGGACACCATATATTTT | CASSPPGGRDTIYF
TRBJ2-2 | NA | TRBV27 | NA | TGTGCCAGCAGTTTACATCAGAACACCGGGGAGCTGTTTTTT | CASSLHQNTGELFF
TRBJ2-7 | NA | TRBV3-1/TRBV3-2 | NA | TGTGCCAGCAGCCAAGGATTGGGGGCAAACGAGCAGTACTTC | CASSQGLGANEQYF
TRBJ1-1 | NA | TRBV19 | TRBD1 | TGTGCCAGCAGAGGGACAGGGGCCATGAACACTGAAGCTTTCTTT | CASRGTGAMNTEAFF
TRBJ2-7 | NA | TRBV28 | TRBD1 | TGTGCCAGCAGTTTCCCAAGGACAGGTTCGTACGAGCAGTACTTC | CASSFPRTGSYEQYF
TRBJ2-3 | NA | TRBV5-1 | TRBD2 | TGCGCCAGCAGCCCCGGGGGGGGCACAGATACGCAGTATTTT | CASSPGGGTDTQYF
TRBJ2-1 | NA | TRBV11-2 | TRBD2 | TGTGCCAGCAGCCACAGACTAGCGGGCAGGTACAATGAGCAGTTCTTC | CASSHRLAGRYNEQFF
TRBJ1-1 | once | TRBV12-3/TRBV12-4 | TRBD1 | TGTGCCAGTTCCCGGGACAGGGTGTCAGAAGCTTTCTTT | CASSRDRVSEAFF
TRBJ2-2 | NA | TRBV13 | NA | TGTGCCAGCTGCCCGGGGGGCGGAAACACCGGGGAGCTGTTTTTT | CASCPGGGNTGELFF
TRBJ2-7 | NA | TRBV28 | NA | TGTGCCAGCAGTCCACAGTTACTCCACCACGAGCAGTACTTC | CASSPQLLHHEQYF
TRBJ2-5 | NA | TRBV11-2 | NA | TGTGCCAGCAGCTTCGGACTGTTCCCAGAGACCCAGTACTTC | CASSFGLFPETQYF
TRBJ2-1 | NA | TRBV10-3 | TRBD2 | TGTGCCATCAGTGAAAGCGGGAGGGCTAACAATGAGCAGTTCTTC | CAISESGRANNEQFF
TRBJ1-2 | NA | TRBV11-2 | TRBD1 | TGTGCCAGCAGCTCGACAGGGGAGTTGTATGGCTACACCTTC | CASSSTGELYGYTF
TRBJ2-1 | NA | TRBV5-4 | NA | TGTGCCAGCAGCGCCGGGACAGAGCAGTTCTTC | CASSAGTEQFF
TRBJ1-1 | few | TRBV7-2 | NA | TGTGCCAGCAGCTTGAAGGGGATGAGCACTGAAGCTTTCTTT | CASSLKGMSTEAFF
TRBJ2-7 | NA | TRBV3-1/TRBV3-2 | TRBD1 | TGTGCCAGCAGCCAAAAAAGAACAGGGGGCTACGAGCAGTACTTC | CASSQKRTGGYEQYF
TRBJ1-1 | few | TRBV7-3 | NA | TGTGCCAGCAGCTTAGGGGGGGAAAACACTGAAGCTTTCTTT | CASSLGGENTEAFF
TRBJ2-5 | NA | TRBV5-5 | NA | TGTGCCAGCAGCGGTCCCTTCCAGAGGGAGACCCAGTACTTC | CASSGPFQRETQYF
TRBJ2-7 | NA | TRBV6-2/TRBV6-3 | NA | TGTGCCAGCAGTCGACAGGGAGGTGGTTACGAGCAGTACTTC | CASSRQGGGYEQYF
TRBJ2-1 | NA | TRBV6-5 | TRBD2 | TGTGCCAGCCTGAGGGGGACTAGCGGGAGTAATGAGCAGTTCTTC | CASLRGTSGSNEQFF
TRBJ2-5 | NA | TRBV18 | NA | TGTGCCAGCTCACCACGGGCAGACCAAGAGACCCAGTACTTC | CASSPRADQETQYF
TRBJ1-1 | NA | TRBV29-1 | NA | TGCAGCGTTGAAGTCCTGGCAGGGGAAACTGAAGCTTTCTTT | CSVEVLAGETEAFF
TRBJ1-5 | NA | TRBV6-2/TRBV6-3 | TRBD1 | TGTGCCAGCAGCCTTTTCCGGGACAGGGCAATTTATCAGCCCCAGCATTTT | CASSLFRDRAIYQPQHF
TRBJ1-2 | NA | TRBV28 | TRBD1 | TGTGCCAGCAGTCCGGGACAGGGGGTAATCGGGCTGCATGGCTACACCTTC | CASSPGQGVIGLHGYTF
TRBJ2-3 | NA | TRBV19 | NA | TGTGCCAGTAGTCTTTCCCAGGTATTGGCTACGCAGTATTTT | CASSLSQVLATQYF
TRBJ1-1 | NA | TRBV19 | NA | TGTGCCAGTAGTATCACGGAACAGGGTTTTCTCTTCAACTCTGAAGCTTTCTTT | CASSITEQGFLFNSEAFF